The rows below give T cell receptor beta chains drawn from one sample of a study of molecular identifiers for immune sequencing clone quantification. TCRdb itself ran the PCR reads through MiXCR, one entry per CDR3 protein. The sample includes approximately 550,000 distinct CDR3 sequences, less than 30% of them seen just once. The sequenced sample consisted of naive CD8+ T cells from blood, with Jurkat cell RNA spiked in. The receptors derive from a human donor in good health. Some libraries in this study had Jurkat cell RNA spiked in. Each CDR3 is given with its conserved first and last residue. A D gene is named only where the DNA matches it firmly. Rows may omit the clone size; those that give it use once, few, many or a size class.

J gene,clone size,D gene,V gene,CDR3 protein,CDR3 DNA
TRBJ1-1,many,TRBD1,TRBV7-9,CASFISTGFTGEAFF,TGTGCCAGCTTCATTTCGACAGGGTTTACTGGAGAAGCTTTCTTT
TRBJ2-7,many,.,TRBV6-5,CASRPGPSSYEQYF,TGTGCCAGCAGGCCGGGACCCAGCTCCTACGAGCAGTACTTC
TRBJ1-3,few,.,TRBV20-1,CSARDRPLYSGNTIYF,TGCAGTGCTCGCGACAGACCCCTGTACTCTGGAAACACCATATATTTT
TRBJ2-7,many,TRBD1,TRBV6-5,CASSYGTGGYEQYF,TGTGCCAGCAGTTACGGGACAGGGGGCTATGAGCAGTACTTC
TRBJ1-2,.,TRBD1,TRBV27,CASSPVRGHNGYTF,TGTGCCAGCAGTCCCGTCAGGGGGCACAATGGCTACACCTTC
TRBJ2-1,few,TRBD1,TRBV7-6,CASSLTGQAGEQFF,TGTGCCAGCAGCTTAACGGGACAGGCTGGAGAGCAGTTCTTC
TRBJ1-6,few,.,TRBV7-8,CASSLVPESPLHF,TGTGCCAGCAGCTTAGTCCCCGAGTCACCCCTCCACTTT
TRBJ2-7,many,.,TRBV20-1,CSARATSSYEQYF,TGCAGTGCTAGAGCCACGAGCTCCTACGAGCAGTACTTC
TRBJ1-1,many,.,TRBV6-2/TRBV6-3,CASSLQTGNTEAFF,TGTGCCAGCAGTCTACAGACAGGAAACACTGAAGCTTTCTTT
TRBJ2-7,many,.,TRBV7-2,CASSLVGKLEQYF,TGTGCCAGCAGCTTAGTAGGGAAGCTCGAGCAGTACTTC
TRBJ2-7,.,TRBD1,TRBV28,CASSSRVGQYYEQYF,TGTGCCAGCAGTTCGCGTGTGGGACAGTACTACGAGCAGTACTTC
TRBJ2-7,.,.,TRBV7-9,CASSPQEAYSYEQYF,TGTGCCAGCAGCCCGCAAGAGGCTTACTCCTACGAGCAGTACTTC
TRBJ2-4,.,.,TRBV11-2,CASSLDLGSIQYF,TGTGCCAGCAGCTTAGATCTGGGAAGCATTCAGTACTTC
TRBJ1-6,few,TRBD1,TRBV13,CASSAGQGLNSPLHF,TGTGCCAGCAGCGCTGGACAGGGATTGAATTCACCCCTCCACTTT
TRBJ2-1,.,.,TRBV7-9,CASSLLGSRNEQFF,TGTGCCAGCAGCCTACTCGGATCCCGGAATGAGCAGTTCTTC
TRBJ2-7,few,.,TRBV20-1,CSARGVYSASSYEQYF,TGCAGTGCTAGAGGGGTCTATAGCGCGAGCTCCTACGAGCAGTACTTC
TRBJ1-1,.,.,TRBV7-9,CASSRTGPEAFF,TGTGCCAGCAGCCGAACAGGGCCTGAAGCTTTCTTT
TRBJ2-4,.,.,TRBV13,CASSLGDDGIQYF,TGTGCCAGCAGCTTAGGGGACGACGGCATTCAGTACTTC
TRBJ1-2,.,.,TRBV27,CASSLWGGYGYTF,TGTGCCAGCAGTTTATGGGGGGGCTATGGCTACACCTTC
TRBJ2-7,.,.,TRBV7-8,CASSLARNLYEQYF,TGTGCCAGCAGCTTAGCGAGGAACCTCTACGAGCAGTACTTC
TRBJ2-1,.,.,TRBV7-9,CASSSIGQTYSYNEQFF,TGTGCCAGCAGCTCGATAGGACAGACCTACTCCTACAATGAGCAGTTCTTC
TRBJ1-1,few,.,TRBV30,CAWSGETTFDFF,TGTGCCTGGAGTGGAGAGACGACGTTTGATTTCTTT
TRBJ2-3,.,.,TRBV6-2/TRBV6-3,CATTRVLTDTQYF,TGTGCCACAACCCGGGTACTTACAGATACGCAGTATTTT
TRBJ2-3,.,.,TRBV2,CASLDFRNTDTQYF,TGTGCCAGCTTGGATTTCCGGAACACAGATACGCAGTATTTT
TRBJ2-3,many,TRBD2,TRBV6-5,CASSYLAGGVTDTQYF,TGTGCCAGCAGTTACCTAGCGGGGGGCGTCACAGATACGCAGTATTTT
TRBJ2-5,many,.,TRBV6-5,CASSRTVIQETQYF,TGTGCCAGCAGTAGGACGGTAATACAAGAGACCCAGTACTTC
TRBJ2-7,.,.,TRBV5-5,CASSGGPRRQYF,TGTGCCAGCAGCGGGGGGCCCCGGCGGCAGTACTTC
TRBJ2-5,.,.,TRBV7-9,CASSLERETQYF,TGTGCCAGCAGCTTAGAGCGAGAGACCCAGTACTTC
TRBJ1-1,many,TRBD1,TRBV6-2/TRBV6-3,CASNFGQGHTEAFF,TGTGCCAGCAACTTTGGACAGGGACACACTGAAGCTTTCTTT
TRBJ2-7,many,.,TRBV5-6,CASSLPQGSYEQYF,TGTGCCAGCAGCTTGCCACAGGGTTCCTACGAGCAGTACTTC
TRBJ2-6,many,.,TRBV5-5,CASRIDNSGANVLTF,TGTGCCAGCAGGATAGATAACTCTGGGGCCAACGTCCTGACTTTC
TRBJ1-1,many,.,TRBV30,CAWSVGDYTEAFF,TGTGCCTGGAGTGTGGGAGACTACACTGAAGCTTTCTTT
TRBJ2-1,.,TRBD1,TRBV9,CASSDSNLGQGYYNEQFF,TGTGCCAGCAGCGATTCAAACCTGGGACAGGGGTATTACAATGAGCAGTTCTTC
TRBJ1-2,few,.,TRBV24-1,CATSDPGRSYGYTF,TGTGCCACCAGTGATCCGGGACGGAGCTATGGCTACACCTTC
TRBJ2-5,few,.,TRBV13,CASSLEEELGTQETQYF,TGTGCCAGCAGCTTAGAAGAAGAGTTGGGAACTCAAGAGACCCAGTACTTC
TRBJ2-1,.,TRBD1,TRBV29-1,CSVDAWTGRYEQFF,TGCAGCGTTGATGCCTGGACAGGGCGCTATGAGCAGTTCTTC